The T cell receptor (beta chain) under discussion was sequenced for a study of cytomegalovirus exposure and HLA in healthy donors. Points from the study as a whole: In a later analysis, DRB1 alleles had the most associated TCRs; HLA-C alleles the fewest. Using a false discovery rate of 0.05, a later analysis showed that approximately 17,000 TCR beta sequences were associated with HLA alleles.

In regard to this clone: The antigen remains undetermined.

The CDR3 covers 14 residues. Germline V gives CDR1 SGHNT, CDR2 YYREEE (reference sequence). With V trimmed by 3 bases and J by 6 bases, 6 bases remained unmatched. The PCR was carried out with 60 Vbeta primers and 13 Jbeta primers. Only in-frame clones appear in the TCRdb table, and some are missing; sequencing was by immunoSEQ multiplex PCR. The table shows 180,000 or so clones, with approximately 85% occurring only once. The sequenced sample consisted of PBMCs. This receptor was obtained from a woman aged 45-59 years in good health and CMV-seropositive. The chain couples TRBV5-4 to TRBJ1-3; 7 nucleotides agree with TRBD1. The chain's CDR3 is CASSWTGGSNTIYF. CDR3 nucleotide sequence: TGTGCCAGCAGCTGGACAGGAGGTTCAAACACCATATATTTT.